These 15 T cell receptor beta chains were all obtained from the same sample, sequenced in a study of blood T cell repertoires in COVID-19. The assay was immunoSEQ multiplex PCR, and TCRdb's table has in-frame clones only and misses some. The repertoire includes approximately 220,000 clones, roughly 80% of them detected once, and about 1.3% sits in the top ten. Specimen: PBMCs or T cells enriched from blood (not recorded which). Source of these receptors: a woman between 40 and 50 years old with acute COVID-19.

The rearrangement links TRBV4-3 to TRBJ2-1; D ambiguous. Looked up from germline, CDR1 is LGHNA and CDR2 is YSLEER. The CDR3 has 13 residues. Trimming took off 0 bases at V and 7 bases at J, with 7 bases between the two ends. CDR3 residues: CASSQDWANEQFF. CDR3 DNA sequence: TGCGCCAGCAGCCAAGATTGGGCTAATGAGCAGTTCTTC.

The J gene is TRBJ1-1, the V gene TRBV27; D unresolved. The CDR3 runs to 13 residues. Trimming stripped 2 bases from V and 1 base from J, with 5 bases between. The germline V gene encodes CDR1 MNHEY and CDR2 SMNVEV (reference sequence). Here the CDR3 DNA reads TGTGCCAGCAGTTTAAAACAGAACACTGAAGCTTTCTTT. It encodes CASSLKQNTEAFF.

The chain joins TRBV28 to TRBJ1-4; TRBD1 aligns across 8 bases. V lost 3 bases to trimming and J lost 8 bases; unmatched junction nucleotides: 2. Germline V lookup: CDR1 MDHEN, CDR2 SYDVKM. The CDR3 has 13 amino acids. CDR3 amino acids: CASSFAGGEKLFF. The CDR3 DNA sequence: TGTGCCAGCAGTTTTGCAGGGGGCGAAAAACTGTTTTTT.

The rearrangement joins TRBV24-1 to TRBJ1-1; 7 bases are a match to TRBD1. The germline gives CDR1 KGHDR, CDR2 SFDVKD. The CDR3 is 15 amino acids. With 3 bases clipped from V and 0 bases from J, the junction kept 3 bases outside the gene matches. The CDR3 DNA sequence: TGTGCCACCAGTGATCCCGGGACAGTGAACACTGAAGCTTTCTTT. This encodes CATSDPGTVNTEAFF.

The chain combines TRBV19 with TRBJ2-1; D uncertain. The CDR3 length is 18 residues. From germline, CDR1 is LNHDA and CDR2 SQIVND (reference sequence). V lost 0 bases, J lost 4 bases, and 19 bases lay in between. DNA of the CDR3: TGTGCCAGTAGTATAGATCCCCGCATGGCAGGAAAATACAATGAGCAGTTCTTC. It encodes CASSIDPRMAGKYNEQFF.

The chain combines TRBV30 with TRBJ2-1, with a possible D match to TRBD1 (5 bases). V shed 3 bases and J shed 12 bases, with 12 bases lying between them. Germline CDR1 GTSNPN, CDR2 SVGIG (reference sequence). This CDR3 has 11 residues. The CDR3, as DNA: TGTGCCTGGAGCGGAGCAAGGGGGCAGTTCTTC. Translating gives CAWSGARGQFF.

This chain joins TRBV5-5 and TRBJ1-2, with no clear D. This CDR3 region has 15 residues. Germline values: CDR1 SGHKS, CDR2 YYEKEE (reference sequence). V gave up 4 bases and J gave up 7 bases, with 20 bases separating them. CDR3: CASSPTLDRAGGYTF. The CDR3 DNA reads TGTGCCAGCAGCCCTACCCTTGATAGGGCGGGTGGCTACACCTTC.

This chain uses TRBV5-4 with TRBJ1-3; 7 positions agree with TRBD1. The CDR3 extends over 13 amino acids. V trimming: 4 bases; J trimming: 8 bases; junction bases outside the gene matches: 6. Germline CDR1 reads SGHNT; CDR2 reads YYREEE (reference sequence). Here the CDR3 reads CASSIDREDTIYF. The CDR3 nucleotides are TGTGCCAGCAGCATTGACAGGGAAGACACCATATATTTT.

CDR3 in amino acids: CASRPGQVPETQYF. The DNA of the CDR3 is TGTGCCAGTAGGCCGGGACAGGTTCCAGAGACCCAGTACTTC. The J gene is TRBJ2-5, the V gene TRBV19; 8 nucleotides align to TRBD1. Trimming took 6 bases from V and 4 from J; bases not matched to a gene: 7. The CDR3 has 14 amino acids. Germline values: CDR1 LNHDA, CDR2 SQIVND (reference sequence).

A few counts support this clone. The V call is TRBV4-2, the J call TRBJ2-7, with TRBD1 identical over 8 bases. The CDR3 is 16 amino acids. Germline loops: CDR1 LGHNA, CDR2 YNFKEQ. The V segment lost 2 bases and the J segment 0 bases; nucleotides outside the gene matches: 6. CDR3 sequence reads: CASSQLWDRNSYEQYF. CDR3 in DNA: TGTGCCAGCAGCCAACTCTGGGACAGGAACTCCTACGAGCAGTACTTC.

This chain connects TRBV29-1 to TRBJ1-2; no clear D gene. The CDR3 consists of 18 residues. Germline CDR1 and CDR2: SQVTM and ANQGSEA. V lost 4 bases and J 5 bases, leaving 29 bases between the germline ends. The CDR3 loop reads CSVVPSLNIDRRIYGYTF. The CDR3 DNA sequence: TGCAGCGTTGTGCCCTCCCTAAACATAGACCGGAGGATATATGGCTACACCTTC.

The chain is built from TRBV6-5 and TRBJ2-3; tentatively, D is TRBD2 (5 bases). Germline values: CDR1 MNHEY, CDR2 SVGAGI. The V gene lost 5 bases and the J gene lost 4 bases, with 13 bases spanning the gap. CDR3 length: 14 amino acids. The CDR3 coding sequence is TGTGCCAGCAGTACTACTAGTCGTGCAGATACGCAGTATTTT. This sequence encodes CASSTTSRADTQYF.

The J gene is TRBJ2-1, the V gene TRBV6-1, with 7 nucleotides matching TRBD2. The CDR3 runs 16 residues. The ends lost 4 bases at V and 3 bases at J; junction bases unmatched: 9. Germline CDR1 reads MNHNS; CDR2 reads SASEGT. In DNA form, the CDR3 reads TGTGCCAGCAGTGGAATCAAGTGGGACTACTACAATGAGCAGTTCTTC. Encoded protein: CASSGIKWDYYNEQFF.

This chain connects TRBV3-1 (or the pseudogene TRBV3-2) to TRBJ2-3; D not resolved. V was clipped by 4 bases and J by 0 bases, with 17 bases between them. This CDR3 comprises 17 residues. Looked up from germline, CDR1 is LGHDT and CDR2 is YNNKEL (reference sequence). The CDR3 reads CASSPQAAPPSTDTQYF. CDR3 bases: TGTGCCAGCAGCCCTCAGGCTGCCCCGCCCAGCACAGATACGCAGTATTTT.

The V and J genes are TRBV12-3 or TRBV12-4 and TRBJ1-4; no clear D gene. The CDR3 consists of 13 residues. V was cut by 8 bases and J by 0 bases, with 7 bases left in between. CDR3 region: CASSPTTNEKLFF. The CDR3 bases are TGTGCCAGCTCCCCTACAACTAATGAAAAACTGTTTTTT.